This TCR beta chain came from a study of OX40 agonist ivuxolimab in advanced cancers. Study context: Eligibility rules accepted prior anti-PD-1, anti-PD-L1 or anti-CTLA-4 therapy, and roughly 40% had some. Points from the study as a whole: In the expanded peripheral T cells, antigen specificity was never determined. Expansion of clones was among the lowest in partial responders at 0.1-3.0 mg/kg. The CD4+ and CD8+ T cells in the blood had expanded clonally by week 6 at 0.1 to 3.0 mg/kg.

Of note for this clone: Its specificity is unknown.

Clones were sequenced by immunoSEQ multiplex PCR, and TCRdb holds only the in-frame ones, with some missing. The sample lists over 75,000 clones; about 90% were seen once. Germline V CDR1 and CDR2: SGHTA, FQGTGA. This CDR3 is built from 13 residues. V lost 2 bases and J lost 6; bases outside the gene matches: 4. V gene TRBV7-3 combines with J gene TRBJ2-7, with 7 bases that match TRBD1. The source material was CD4+ or CD8+ T cells sorted from blood, sampled in a trial of the OX40 agonist ivuxolimab. The TCR comes from an adult with an advanced solid tumor such as melanoma, head and neck, liver or kidney cancer. CDR3 amino acids: CASSLGQDGEQYF. The DNA of the CDR3 is TGTGCCAGCAGCTTAGGACAGGATGGCGAGCAGTACTTC.